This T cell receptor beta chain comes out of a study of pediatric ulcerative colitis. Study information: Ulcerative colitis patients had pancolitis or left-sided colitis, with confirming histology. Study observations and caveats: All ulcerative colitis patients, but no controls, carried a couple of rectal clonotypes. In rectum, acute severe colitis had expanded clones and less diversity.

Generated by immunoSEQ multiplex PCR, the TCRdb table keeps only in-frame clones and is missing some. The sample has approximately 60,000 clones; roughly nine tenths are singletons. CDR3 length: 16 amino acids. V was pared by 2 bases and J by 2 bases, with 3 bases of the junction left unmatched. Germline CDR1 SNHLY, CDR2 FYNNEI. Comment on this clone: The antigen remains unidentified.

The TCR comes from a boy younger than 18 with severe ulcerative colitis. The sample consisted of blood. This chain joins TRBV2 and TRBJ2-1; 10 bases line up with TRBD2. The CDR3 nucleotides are TGTGCCAGCAGTGAACGGACTAGCGGCACCTACAATGAGCAGTTCTTC. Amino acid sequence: CASSERTSGTYNEQFF.